This is a list of T cell receptor beta chains from one sample in a study of identical twins. MiXCR, run by TCRdb on the 5' RACE reads, gives a single entry per CDR3 protein. Altogether about 520,000 distinct CDR3 sequences are present, 20% to 25% being singletons, with the ten largest covering 0.91%. These data also formed part of another study, on T cells expressing NK-cell markers.

The source material was CD4+ T cells sorted from blood. The receptors shown here come from a woman aged 18-35 years in good health. The CDR3 runs from the conserved cysteine through the conserved F or W. The order of the fields is CDR3 protein, CDR3 DNA, CDR3 length, V gene, J gene, clone size, D gene. A D gene is named only where the DNA matches it firmly. Size is stated for part of the rows, as once, few or many counts, or as a class when the clone is expanded.

CDR3: CSASLPGQGAKGYTF; DNA: TGCAGTGCTAGTCTACCGGGACAGGGGGCGAAGGGCTACACCTTC; length: 15; V: TRBV20-1; J: TRBJ1-2; size: few; D: TRBD1
CDR3: CASSYSTGLSSSYNEQFF; DNA: TGTGCCAGCAGCTACTCGACAGGGCTATCTTCGTCCTACAATGAGCAGTTCTTC; length: 18; V: TRBV11-2; J: TRBJ2-1; size: few; D: TRBD1
CDR3: CAINKIGAGGTSHNEQFF; DNA: TGTGCCATCAACAAGATTGGGGCGGGAGGTACTTCCCACAATGAGCAGTTCTTC; length: 18; V: TRBV10-3; J: TRBJ2-1; size: -; D: TRBD2
CDR3: CASSSWWDSRVYEQYF; DNA: TGTGCCAGCAGCTCCTGGTGGGACTCCAGGGTCTACGAGCAGTACTTC; length: 16; V: TRBV5-6; J: TRBJ2-7; size: -; D: -
CDR3: CASSLADGGTYGYTF; DNA: TGTGCCAGCAGCTTAGCGGATGGGGGTACCTATGGCTACACCTTC; length: 15; V: TRBV7-2; J: TRBJ1-2; size: -; D: -
CDR3: CASSATRVAEAFF; DNA: TGTGCCAGCAGCGCTACTAGGGTTGCTGAAGCTTTCTTT; length: 13; V: TRBV6-1; J: TRBJ1-1; size: few; D: -
CDR3: CASRLGLNEKLFF; DNA: TGCGCCAGCCGCTTGGGACTGAATGAAAAACTGTTTTTT; length: 13; V: TRBV5-1; J: TRBJ1-4; size: few; D: -
CDR3: CASSRSGTLYGEQYF; DNA: TGTGCCAGCAGTCGTAGCGGGACCCTCTACGGCGAGCAGTACTTC; length: 15; V: TRBV9; J: TRBJ2-7; size: few; D: TRBD2
CDR3: CAIGFNRDEQYF; DNA: TGTGCCATCGGGTTCAACAGGGACGAGCAGTACTTC; length: 12; V: TRBV10-3; J: TRBJ2-7; size: few; D: -
CDR3: CSAPDVSEQYF; DNA: TGCAGTGCTCCCGATGTTTCCGAGCAGTACTTC; length: 11; V: TRBV20-1; J: TRBJ2-7; size: -; D: -
CDR3: CSARDWRITDTQYF; DNA: TGCAGTGCTAGAGATTGGAGAATCACAGATACGCAGTATTTT; length: 14; V: TRBV20-1; J: TRBJ2-3; size: -; D: -
CDR3: CASWGPPTDTQYF; DNA: TGTGCCAGCTGGGGTCCACCCACAGATACGCAGTATTTT; length: 13; V: TRBV5-4; J: TRBJ2-3; size: -; D: -
CDR3: CSAGSGSFYNEQFF; DNA: TGCAGTGCGGGGAGCGGGAGTTTCTACAATGAGCAGTTCTTC; length: 14; V: TRBV20-1; J: TRBJ2-1; size: -; D: TRBD2
CDR3: CASSFVAYEQYF; DNA: TGTGCCAGCAGCTTTGTAGCGTACGAGCAGTACTTC; length: 12; V: TRBV7-9; J: TRBJ2-7; size: -; D: -
CDR3: CASSSGQGTTGELFF; DNA: TGTGCCAGCAGCTCTGGACAGGGAACCACCGGGGAGCTGTTTTTT; length: 15; V: TRBV9; J: TRBJ2-2; size: -; D: TRBD1
CDR3: CASRSPRGGMTGNTIYF; DNA: TGTGCCAGCAGATCCCCACGGGGGGGGATGACTGGAAACACCATATATTTT; length: 17; V: TRBV6-1; J: TRBJ1-3; size: -; D: -
CDR3: CSVVSRVSSPEYF; DNA: TGCAGCGTTGTATCTAGGGTATCATCCCCGGAGTACTTC; length: 13; V: TRBV29-1; J: TRBJ2-4; size: few; D: -
CDR3: CASKGPGSYNEQFF; DNA: TGTGCCAGCAAAGGTCCAGGGTCCTACAATGAGCAGTTCTTC; length: 14; V: TRBV6-1; J: TRBJ2-1; size: few; D: -
CDR3: CSASGSSYEQYF; DNA: TGCAGTGCTAGTGGGTCTTCCTACGAGCAGTACTTC; length: 12; V: TRBV20-1; J: TRBJ2-7; size: many; D: -
CDR3: CSASAIAGRYNEQFF; DNA: TGCAGTGCTAGTGCTATAGCGGGAAGGTACAATGAGCAGTTCTTC; length: 15; V: TRBV20-1; J: TRBJ2-1; size: -; D: TRBD2
CDR3: CASSRRGSYEQYF; DNA: TGTGCCAGCAGCCGACGAGGCTCCTACGAGCAGTACTTC; length: 13; V: TRBV5-5; J: TRBJ2-7; size: few; D: -
CDR3: CASSQARQLYYGYTF; DNA: TGCGCCAGCAGCCAAGCTCGACAGCTTTACTATGGCTACACCTTC; length: 15; V: TRBV4-1; J: TRBJ1-2; size: -; D: -
CDR3: CASRLADGYTQYF; DNA: TGCGCCAGCAGACTAGCGGATGGGTATACGCAGTATTTT; length: 13; V: TRBV5-1; J: TRBJ2-3; size: few; D: TRBD2
CDR3: CASSSRSGLSSYNEQFF; DNA: TGCGCCAGCAGCTCCAGAAGCGGGCTGAGCTCCTACAATGAGCAGTTCTTC; length: 17; V: TRBV5-1; J: TRBJ2-1; size: -; D: -
CDR3: CSAGEYQETQYF; DNA: TGCAGTGCTGGAGAGTACCAAGAGACCCAGTACTTC; length: 12; V: TRBV20-1; J: TRBJ2-5; size: -; D: -
CDR3: CASSVPGQGVAGYTF; DNA: TGTGCCAGCAGCGTCCCGGGACAGGGAGTTGCTGGCTACACCTTC; length: 15; V: TRBV9; J: TRBJ1-2; size: -; D: TRBD1
CDR3: CSLDRAGVNEQFF; DNA: TGCAGTCTGGACAGGGCAGGAGTCAATGAGCAGTTCTTC; length: 13; V: TRBV20-1; J: TRBJ2-1; size: -; D: TRBD1